This T cell receptor (beta chain) was recovered during a study of blood T cell repertoires in COVID-19 (dated by TCRdb to about 2020). About the study as a whole: Samples covering the acute and convalescent phases of COVID-19 were provided by collaborators in the United States, Italy and Spain. Where available, HLA class I and class II types were taken from metadata supplied by the sample provider and were not determined by assay-based typing. The repertoires were released in a freely available public database intended as a resource for research on the immune response to SARS-CoV-2. Deeply sampled blood TCRbeta repertoires from subjects exposed to, actively infected with, or recovered from COVID-19 were included in the dataset. A de-identified subject ID, COVID-19 status, age in years and sex were almost always included in the sample metadata. Samples came from the ongoing ImmuneRACE study (first 160 participants) plus 1,254 subjects from 6 global collaborators. The prospective study material was composed of cDNA or gDNA derived from T cells, B-cell-depleted T cells, or PBMCs.

A word on this clone: The target of this receptor is not known. The sample holds no much larger clone one base away, and base qualities are not on file.

TCRbeta CDR3 regions were amplified from genomic DNA using the immunoSEQ Assay, a bias-controlled multiplex PCR. Processing in the source paper ran as follows. The number of nucleated cells in each sample was estimated by amplification of reference gene primers within the assay. To quantify the absolute abundance of each unique TCRbeta CDR3 rearrangement, sequence reads were collapsed and filtered. For each sample, productive Simpson clonality was calculated as the square root of Simpson's diversity index across productive rearrangements. TCRdb stores this immuneACCESS table with in-frame sequences only. Part of the clones is absent; in the studies checked, under half of the shortfall reflects unresolved V genes, and no reason is known for the rest. V, J and clone size derive from that table, while D and trimming were established from the DNA sequence. Counted in this sample were 200,000 to 250,000 clones; roughly 86% of them appeared once. Together, the top ten hold 5.5% to 7.5% of the sample.

What the authors observed across the whole study: Clinical and demographic metadata were provided uncurated, with the amount varying by source and participant.

Collaborating institutions collected whole blood in K2EDTA tubes following their own protocols. For TCRbeta analysis, collaborator samples were shipped as frozen whole blood, as isolated PBMCs, or as DNA extracted from either sample type. Inclusive of the bounding cysteine and phenylalanine, the CDR3 is 15 residues long. The retained sequence is limited to the CDR3, 45 bases, with the frame set at the first base. According to the germline V gene, CDR1 reads MNHEY and CDR2 reads SVGAGI. Germline trimming: 6 bases from V, 4 bases from J; junction bases outside gene matches: 11. This chain joins TRBV6-5 to TRBJ2-7, and 8 junctional nucleotides match TRBD1. This TCR derives from a woman aged 65 to 85 with active or convalescent COVID-19. The sequenced sample consisted of peripheral blood. The bases read TGTGCCAGCAGCCATAAAGGACAGGGCAGATACGAGCAGTACTTC. Protein translation: CASSHKGQGRYEQYF.